Below are 19 T cell receptor beta chains sequenced from a single sample in a study of T cell changes during pregnancy in multiple sclerosis. Clones were sequenced by immunoSEQ multiplex PCR, and TCRdb holds only the in-frame ones, with some missing. This table holds about 100,000 clones, roughly 90% found once. The sequenced sample was peripheral blood, obtained after pregnancy. The source of these receptors is a female donor with multiple sclerosis, enrolled in a pregnancy study.

V and J are TRBV5-1 and TRBJ2-2; D gene uncertain. Germline assignment: CDR1 SGHRS and CDR2 YFSETQ. V lost 0 bases to trimming and J lost 5 bases, with 11 bases between them. The CDR3 totals 15 residues. The chain's CDR3 is CASSLVPENTGELFF. Written as DNA, the CDR3 is TGCGCCAGCAGCTTGGTACCAGAAAATACCGGGGAGCTGTTTTTT.

This clone was seen more than once but under ten times. The chain couples TRBV30 to TRBJ1-1; weak D call: TRBD1 (6 bases). Germline V CDR1 and CDR2: GTSNPN, SVGIG (reference sequence). This CDR3 comprises 12 residues. V lost 5 bases, J lost 1 base, and 8 bases lay in between. The CDR3 DNA reads as TGTGCCTGGCTGACAGGGAACACTGAAGCTTTCTTT. Protein: CAWLTGNTEAFF.

V is TRBV5-1 and J is TRBJ2-3; D is perhaps TRBD2 (6 bases). The CDR3 is made up of 15 amino acids. The germline V and J ends were trimmed by 3 bases and 3 bases, with 14 bases remaining between them. Germline CDR1 and CDR2: SGHRS and YFSETQ. For the CDR3, the DNA is TGCGCCAGCAGCTCCTCTAGCGTCCGAACAGATACGCAGTATTTT. It yields the protein CASSSSSVRTDTQYF.

This chain links TRBV27 with TRBJ1-5; 8 bases agree with TRBD1. The CDR3 length is 15 residues. Germline V gene lookup returns CDR1 MNHEY and CDR2 SMNVEV (reference sequence). Unmatched junction bases numbered 8, after V lost 5 bases and J lost 5 bases. CDR3 sequence reads: CASSPRGQAYQPQHF. The CDR3 coding sequence is TGTGCCAGCAGTCCGCGGGGACAGGCGTATCAGCCCCAGCATTTT.

The rearrangement joins TRBV5-6 to TRBJ2-1, with 8 nucleotides matching TRBD2. Trimming cost V 3 bases and J 10 bases; bases outside gene matches: 6. This CDR3 has 13 amino acids. CDR1 and CDR2 (germline): SGHDT, YYEEEE. DNA of the CDR3: TGTGCCAGCAGCTACGGGACTAGGGGAGAGCAGTTCTTC. Translating it yields CASSYGTRGEQFF.

The chain has TRBV18 and TRBJ1-5; no firm D call. Trimming left V 3 bases short and J 7 bases short, with 13 bases between. The CDR3 sequence is 14 residues long. Germline CDR1 KGHSH, CDR2 LQKENI. The DNA of the CDR3 is TGTGCCAGCTCACCCGAGAGGGAGGACCAGCCCCAGCATTTT. It yields the protein CASSPEREDQPQHF.

The rearrangement links TRBV7-9 to TRBJ1-4, with 9 positions matching TRBD1. Germline CDR1 SEHNR, CDR2 FQNEAQ (reference sequence). J lost 8 bases, V lost 5 bases, and 6 bases had no gene match. The CDR3 runs 14 residues. The CDR3 DNA sequence: TGTGCCAGCAGCCGGGGACAGGGTGAAGAAAAACTGTTTTTT. It translates to CASSRGQGEEKLFF. The entire variable domain, with the rest obtained from reference TRBV7-9 and TRBJ1-4, is as follows: DTGVSQNPRHKITKRGQNVTFRCDPISEHNRLYWYRQTLGQGPEFLTYFQNEAQLEKSRLLSDRFSAERPKGSFSTLEIQRTEQGDSAMYLCASSRGQGEEKLFFGSGTQLSVL.

V and J are TRBV6-5 and TRBJ1-5, with D unresolved. The CDR3 sequence is 16 residues long. V was clipped by 4 bases and J by 4 bases, with 17 bases between them. The germline gives CDR1 MNHEY, CDR2 SVGAGI. The CDR3 DNA reads TGTGCCAGCAGTTCGGTCTCCGCAGGAGGGAATCAGCCCCAGCATTTT. Protein sequence: CASSSVSAGGNQPQHF.

This clone was picked up a small number of times. The CDR3 region is CASSVALSGTDTQYF. The CDR3 DNA reads as TGTGCCAGCAGCGTAGCTCTTTCGGGGACAGATACGCAGTATTTT. The chain has TRBV9 and TRBJ2-3, with a possible D match to TRBD2 (5 bases). Germline loops: CDR1 SGDLS, CDR2 YYNGEE. The ends were cut back, 0 bases at V and 3 bases at J, with 11 bases in the middle. The CDR3 has 15 residues. Together with reference TRBV9 and TRBJ2-3, the CDR3 gives the full variable domain: DSGVTQTPKHLITATGQRVTLRCSPRSGDLSVYWYQQSLDQGLQFLIQYYNGEERAKGNILERFSAQQFPDLHSELNLSSLELGDSALYFCASSVALSGTDTQYFGPGTRLTVL.

This chain joins TRBV11-2 and TRBJ1-4, with D perhaps matching TRBD1 (6 bases). Trimming took 1 base from V and 7 from J, leaving 10 bases between them. This CDR3 has 14 residues. CDR1 is SGHAT, CDR2 FQNNGV, per germline. The CDR3 DNA reads as TGTGCCAGCAGCTTAGCTGGGGGCGTTGAAAAACTGTTTTTT. Its protein is CASSLAGGVEKLFF.

The chain couples TRBV11-1 to TRBJ2-1, with 7 bases aligning to TRBD2. The CDR3 spans 17 residues. The ends lost 1 base at V and 10 bases at J; junction bases unmatched: 16. Looked up from germline, CDR1 is SGHAT and CDR2 is FQDESV (reference sequence). The CDR3 DNA follows: TGTGCCAGCAGCTTAGATGTGCTAATGGCGGGAGCTAGAGAGCAGTTCTTC. This gives the protein CASSLDVLMAGAREQFF.

This rearrangement joins TRBV7-8 to TRBJ2-5; possible D gene TRBD1, 5 bases. The germline V and J ends were trimmed by 1 base and 4 bases, with 13 bases remaining between them. Germline CDR1 SGHVS, CDR2 FQNEAQ. CDR3 length equals 15 residues. As DNA, the CDR3 is TGTGCCAGCAGCTTAGGCGCAGGGATGGGAGAGACCCAGTACTTC. Its translation: CASSLGAGMGETQYF.

The chain combines TRBV6-6 with TRBJ2-4, with 7 bases identical to TRBD2. This CDR3 comprises 16 residues. CDR1 and CDR2 (germline): MNHNY, SVGAGI (reference sequence). Trimming took 0 bases from V and 7 from J; bases not matched to a gene: 9. In DNA, the CDR3 is TGTGCCAGCAGTTACTCGATGGTGGCCGGGAGGAACATTCAGTACTTC. Its protein is CASSYSMVAGRNIQYF.

This chain uses TRBV7-9 with TRBJ1-1; 7 positions agree with TRBD1. The CDR3 loop spans 14 amino acids. Germline values: CDR1 SEHNR, CDR2 FQNEAQ (reference sequence). The trim removed 5 bases at V and 2 bases at J, leaving 5 bases unmatched. This CDR3 reads CASSVGTDNTEAFF. CDR3 DNA sequence: TGTGCCAGCAGCGTCGGGACAGACAACACTGAAGCTTTCTTT.

The CDR3 spells CASSQESGAVELFF. Written as DNA, the CDR3 is TGCGCCAGCAGCCAAGAAAGCGGGGCGGTGGAGCTGTTTTTT. This chain uses TRBV4-3 with TRBJ2-2; 7 nucleotides line up with TRBD2. Germline V lookup: CDR1 LGHNA, CDR2 YSLEER. V lost 0 bases and J lost 10; bases outside the gene matches: 5. The CDR3 has 14 amino acids.

J is TRBJ2-2 and V is TRBV7-2, with D possibly TRBD1 on 5 matching bases. The length of the CDR3 is 13 residues. Trimming took off 8 bases at V and 5 bases at J, with 12 bases between the two ends. Germline CDR1 is SGHTA and CDR2 is FQGNSA. The CDR3 DNA is TGTGCCAGCGGGGCTGCTTCTACCGGGGAGCTGTTTTTT. As protein: CASGAASTGELFF.

The chain has TRBV4-3 and TRBJ2-1; 11 bases align to TRBD2. The CDR3 is made up of 17 amino acids. Per germline, CDR1 LGHNA and CDR2 YSLEER. The trim removed 0 bases at V and 6 bases at J, leaving 7 bases unmatched. The CDR3 DNA is TGCGCCAGCAGCCAAGAGGTCGTACTAGCGGGGGCCAATGAGCAGTTCTTC. It specifies CASSQEVVLAGANEQFF.

The chain employs TRBV5-1 and TRBJ2-2; D may be TRBD1 (5 bases). The CDR3 length is 14 residues. Germline CDR1 is SGHRS and CDR2 is YFSETQ. V lost 6 bases and J lost 4, with 13 bases in between. The CDR3 DNA sequence: TGCGCCAGCACCTCAGGGCTCGGCACCGGGGAGCTGTTTTTT. Encoded protein: CASTSGLGTGELFF. The whole variable domain, filled in from reference TRBV5-1 and TRBJ2-2, reads KAGVTQTPRYLIKTRGQQVTLSCSPISGHRSVSWYQQTPGQGLQFLFEYFSETQRNKGNFPGRFSGRQFSNSRSEMNVSTLELGDSALYLCASTSGLGTGELFFGEGSRLTVL.

The CDR3 DNA reads as TGCAGCGTTGAAGGGCTAGCGGGAGAAACCTACAATGAGCAGTTCTTC. Amino acid sequence: CSVEGLAGETYNEQFF. V and J are TRBV29-1 and TRBJ2-1; 10 positions agree with TRBD2. Unmatched junction bases numbered 5, after V lost 1 base and J lost 2 bases. Germline V lookup: CDR1 SQVTM, CDR2 ANQGSEA. The CDR3 runs 16 residues.